This is a list of T cell receptor beta chains from one sample in a study of blood T cell repertoires in COVID-19. Method: immunoSEQ multiplex PCR; TCRdb's copy keeps in-frame clones and lacks some. The top ten hold around 3.6% of the sample, which has roughly 240,000 clones, 70% to 90% seen once. The sequenced sample was peripheral blood. All receptors derive from a man aged 18-30 years with active or convalescent COVID-19. Both conserved end residues are part of each CDR3. A D gene is named only where the DNA matches it firmly. Clone size appears in some rows only: once, few, many, or a class for an expanded clone.

d_call j_call v_call clone_size cdr3_nt cdr3_aa
- TRBJ1-4 TRBV27 - TGTGCCAGCAGAAAGGAGGGGGGGACAACTAATGAAAAACTGTTTTTT CASRKEGGTTNEKLFF
- TRBJ2-7 TRBV30 - TGTGCCTGGAGTCTGGGGGGATACGAGCAGTACTTC CAWSLGGYEQYF
TRBD1 TRBJ2-7 TRBV29-1 - TGCAGCATCGCCACGGGACAGGGCTACGAGCAGTACTTC CSIATGQGYEQYF
TRBD2 TRBJ2-7 TRBV7-2 once TGTGCCAGCAGCTTTGGCCTAGCGGCCTCCTACGAGCAGTACTTC CASSFGLAASYEQYF
TRBD1 TRBJ2-7 TRBV9 few TGTGCCAGCTCCCGGGGGACAGGGATAGCCTACGAGCAGTACTTC CASSRGTGIAYEQYF
- TRBJ1-1 TRBV12-3/TRBV12-4 - TGTGCCAGCAGGTACGCGGCAGACACTGAAGCTTTCTTT CASRYAADTEAFF
TRBD2 TRBJ2-2 TRBV9 - TGTGCCAGCAGCGTAGCCGGGAGGAGCACCGGGGAGCTGTTTTTT CASSVAGRSTGELFF
TRBD1 TRBJ2-3 TRBV14 - TGTGCCAGCAGCCGGATTCCGGGACAGGGGCTCAGTGATACGCAGTATTTT CASSRIPGQGLSDTQYF
- TRBJ1-2 TRBV6-5 - TGTGCCAGCAGTCAACTCGACAGCTACTATGGCTACACCTTC CASSQLDSYYGYTF
- TRBJ2-2 TRBV7-3 - TGTGCCAGCAGCCCCACAGGGCCCGGGGAGCTGTTTTTT CASSPTGPGELFF
- TRBJ2-1 TRBV27 - TGTGCCAGCAGTTTAGGAGGAGGCGGGAACGAGTTCTTC CASSLGGGGNEFF
TRBD1 TRBJ2-7 TRBV11-2 once TGTGCCAGCAGCCCACTATACAGGGGCCGATTTACCTACGAGCAGTACTTC CASSPLYRGRFTYEQYF
TRBD1 TRBJ2-7 TRBV2 - TGTGCCAGCAGTGAAGGACAGGGTCGCGAGCAGTACTTC CASSEGQGREQYF
- TRBJ2-3 TRBV11-3 - TGTGCCAGCAGGGAGTCCCTCCTAAGGACAGATACGCAGTATTTT CASRESLLRTDTQYF
TRBD2 TRBJ2-3 TRBV9 - TGTGCCAGCAGCCGACTGGGACCGGGTCGGACTAGTGCCTTGGATACGCAGTATTTT CASSRLGPGRTSALDTQYF
- TRBJ2-2 TRBV11-3 - TGTGCCAGCAGCCCGGTCACTGGGGAGCTGTTTTTT CASSPVTGELFF
- TRBJ2-3 TRBV9 - TGTGCCAGCAGCGTAGGACCATCTTCAGGAGATACGCAGTATTTT CASSVGPSSGDTQYF
- TRBJ2-7 TRBV5-1 - TGCGCCAGCAGTTCTGTAGCGCTCTCCTACGAGCAGTACTTC CASSSVALSYEQYF
- TRBJ1-4 TRBV2 - TGTGCCAGCAGTGAAGGGACAAGGGCAAATGAAAAACTGTTTTTT CASSEGTRANEKLFF
TRBD1 TRBJ1-4 TRBV2 - TGTGCCAGCAGTGAAAGGCGAGGACAGGGTCCTGAAAAACTGTTTTTT CASSERRGQGPEKLFF
TRBD1 TRBJ2-2 TRBV10-3 - TGTGCCATCAGAGGACAGGGGGACACCGGGGAGCTGTTTTTT CAIRGQGDTGELFF